What follows describes a single T cell receptor (beta chain). What it recognizes is unknown. The V end lost 1 base, the J end lost 5 bases, and 9 bases lay between the germline ends. This CDR3 region has 13 residues. Two oligonucleotides, mixed equimolar, formed the beta constant-region primer covering TRBC1 and TRBC2. Ligated cDNA was amplified by four rounds of PCR with nested alpha and beta constant-region primers and SP2. Each CDR3 protein gets one entry after TCRdb re-called the UMI-ligation and nested PCR reads with MiXCR. Counted here are roughly 150,000 distinct CDR3 sequences, approximately 21% occurring once; the ten biggest clones make up around 0.63%. From the second PCR step, alpha and beta chains were amplified apart. Four subsets defined by CD45RA and CD27 were sorted after CD3, CD4, CD8 and live/dead staining. The entry originates in a study of naive and memory T cell subsets. General study findings and limits: Over 95% of naive TCR sequences appeared only once, unlike memory subsets. Gini index rose across naive, CM, EM and EMRA in CD4 and CD8. Naive repertoires, especially CD8, held a few larger clonotypes, possibly memory cells re-expressing CD45RA.

The chain recombines TRBV12-3 or TRBV12-4 with TRBJ2-7, with D maybe TRBD2 (6 bases). Input material: naive CD8+ T cells from blood. The sequence came from a human donor in good health. DNA of the CDR3: TGTGCCAGCAGTTTAGTAGCGGAGCACGAGCAGTACTTC. It specifies CASSLVAEHEQYF.